The 13 T cell receptor beta chains presented below share a single source sample, sequenced in a study of T cell changes during pregnancy in multiple sclerosis. Sequencing was performed with immunoSEQ multiplex PCR; in TCRdb, only in-frame clones are kept and a portion is missing. The data show 45,000 to 65,000 clones, around 90% seen once. The material sequenced was CD4+ T cells from peripheral blood mononuclear cells, taken in the second trimester of pregnancy. These receptors were obtained from a female donor with multiple sclerosis, enrolled in a pregnancy study.

The chain has TRBV6-5 and TRBJ2-2, with 7 bases identical to TRBD1. CDR3 length equals 14 residues. From germline, CDR1 is MNHEY and CDR2 SVGAGI. J lost 5 bases, V lost 4 bases, and 4 bases had no gene match. The CDR3 protein is CASSSLGQTGELFF. The CDR3 DNA is TGTGCCAGCAGTTCCTTGGGACAGACCGGGGAGCTGTTTTTT.

The chain joins TRBV7-2 to TRBJ1-2, with D tentatively TRBD1 (6 bases). The germline V gene has CDR1 SGHTA and CDR2 FQGNSA. The CDR3 totals 13 residues. Between the trimmed V and J ends, which lost 6 bases and 5 bases, there was a span of 13 bases. CDR3 sequence reads: CASSFSRGYGYTF. The DNA of the CDR3 is TGTGCCAGCAGTTTCTCCAGGGGATATGGCTACACCTTC.

This chain connects TRBV7-7 to TRBJ2-3; D may be TRBD2 (6 bases). Germline V lookup: CDR1 SSHAT, CDR2 FNYEAQ (reference sequence). The CDR3 length is 15 residues. Trimming left V 1 base short and J 7 bases short, with 15 bases between. The chain's CDR3 is CASSLVAGLGYTQYF. For the CDR3, the DNA is TGTGCCAGCAGCTTAGTTGCGGGACTCGGATATACGCAGTATTTT.

The chain joins TRBV30 to TRBJ1-5; D may be TRBD1 (5 bases). CDR1 GTSNPN and CDR2 SVGIG come from the germline V gene (reference sequence). Trimming left V 4 bases short and J 0 bases short, with 16 bases between. This CDR3 has 16 amino acids. CDR3 DNA: TGTGCCTGGACCGGGGGGGAGCTGGGTAGCAATCAGCCCCAGCATTTT. Translation gives CAWTGGELGSNQPQHF.

The rearrangement joins TRBV30 to TRBJ2-1, with 7 bases fitting TRBD2. The trim removed 5 bases at V and 0 bases at J, leaving 1 base unmatched. The CDR3 is 13 residues long. Germline V gene sequence: CDR1 GTSNPN, CDR2 SVGIG (reference sequence). The CDR3: CAWGRGSYNEQFF. CDR3 nucleotide sequence: TGTGCCTGGGGGAGGGGCTCCTACAATGAGCAGTTCTTC.

The rearrangement uses TRBV19 and TRBJ1-2; D unclear. Deletions cut 6 bases from V and 6 bases from J, with 14 bases between. This CDR3 is 13 amino acids long. Germline CDR1 LNHDA, CDR2 SQIVND (reference sequence). The chain's CDR3 is CASSPVGGHGYTF. CDR3 DNA: TGTGCCAGTAGCCCCGTTGGCGGGCATGGCTACACCTTC.

The J gene is TRBJ2-3, the V gene TRBV19, with TRBD1 matching over 8 bases. The germline gives CDR1 LNHDA, CDR2 SQIVND (reference sequence). There are 15 residues in the CDR3. Trimming cost V 3 bases and J 2 bases; bases outside gene matches: 4. The DNA for the CDR3 is TGTGCCAGTAGTATCCAGGGGGCGTCCACAGATACGCAGTATTTT. Translating it yields CASSIQGASTDTQYF. Together with reference TRBV19 and TRBJ2-3, the CDR3 gives the full variable domain: DGGITQSPKYLFRKEGQNVTLSCEQNLNHDAMYWYRQDPGQGLRLIYYSQIVNDFQKGDIAEGYSVSREKKESFPLTVTSAQKNPTAFYLCASSIQGASTDTQYFGPGTRLTVL.

This chain connects TRBV29-1 to TRBJ2-5, with 7 bases that match TRBD2. The ends lost 4 bases at V and 4 bases at J; junction bases unmatched: 6. Germline CDR1 SQVTM, CDR2 ANQGSEA. This CDR3 has 13 amino acids. DNA for the CDR3: TGCAGCGTTGTAAGAGGGAGGGGAGAGACCCAGTACTTC. This gives the protein CSVVRGRGETQYF. The entire variable domain, with the rest obtained from reference TRBV29-1 and TRBJ2-5, is as follows: SAVISQKPSRDICQRGTSLTIQCQVDSQVTMMFWYRQQPGQSLTLIATANQGSEATYESGFVIDKFPISRPNLTFSTLTVSNMSPEDSSIYLCSVVRGRGETQYFGPGTRLLVL.

This chain connects TRBV7-9 to TRBJ2-3, with D possibly matching TRBD1 (6 bases). V was shortened by 1 base and J by 4 bases, with 15 bases between the two germline ends. The CDR3 spans 16 residues. Germline CDR1 and CDR2: SEHNR and FQNEAQ (reference sequence). The CDR3 nucleotides read TGTGCCAGCAGCTTAGTAGGCCCAGGGGACCCAGATACGCAGTATTTT. Its translation: CASSLVGPGDPDTQYF.

V usage is TRBV30 and J usage is TRBJ2-6; 9 positions match TRBD2. CDR3 length equals 17 residues. The germline V gene encodes CDR1 GTSNPN and CDR2 SVGIG (reference sequence). The junction had 7 bases not matched to a gene; V was cut back by 3 bases and J by 1 base. The CDR3 spells CAWRGLAQLSGANVLTF. CDR3 coding DNA: TGTGCCTGGAGGGGACTAGCCCAACTTTCTGGGGCCAACGTCCTGACTTTC.

The CDR3 nucleotides are TGCGCCAGCAGCGCAGGACAGGGAAGAAGCACAGATACGCAGTATTTT. It specifies CASSAGQGRSTDTQYF. This sequence joins TRBV5-1 and TRBJ2-3; 8 positions agree with TRBD1. J gave up 0 bases and V 4 bases, and 7 bases lay outside the gene matches. The CDR3 has 16 amino acids. Germline CDR1 SGHRS, CDR2 YFSETQ. Based on the CDR3 plus reference TRBV5-1 and TRBJ2-3, the full variable domain is KAGVTQTPRYLIKTRGQQVTLSCSPISGHRSVSWYQQTPGQGLQFLFEYFSETQRNKGNFPGRFSGRQFSNSRSEMNVSTLELGDSALYLCASSAGQGRSTDTQYFGPGTRLTVL.

The CDR3 DNA is TGTGCCAGCAGCAAAGGACTAGCGGGGGGGCCAGAGGCTACGCAGTATTTT. It codes for CASSKGLAGGPEATQYF. The rearrangement joins TRBV7-6 to TRBJ2-3; 15 positions agree with TRBD2. The CDR3 is 17 amino acids. CDR1 is SGHVS and CDR2 is FNYEAQ in the germline V gene. J was trimmed by 8 bases and V by 5 bases; bases with no gene match: 11. The variable domain in full, with the rest retrieved from reference TRBV7-6 and TRBJ2-3, is GAGVSQSPRYKVTKRGQDVALRCDPISGHVSLYWYRQALGQGPEFLTYFNYEAQQDKSGLPNDRFSAERPEGSISTLTIQRTEQRDSAMYRCASSKGLAGGPEATQYFGPGTRLTVL.

The V call is TRBV7-2, the J call TRBJ2-3, with D possibly TRBD2 on 6 matching bases. Germline V CDR1 and CDR2: SGHTA, FQGNSA. The CDR3 sequence is 16 residues long. With 2 bases removed from V and 2 bases from J, the gap between germline ends came to 14 bases. The CDR3 here is CASSLMPGLNTDTQYF. DNA for the CDR3: TGTGCCAGCAGCTTAATGCCCGGACTAAACACAGATACGCAGTATTTT.